These 7 T cell receptor beta chains were all obtained from the same sample, sequenced in a study of cytomegalovirus exposure and HLA in healthy donors. It was with 60 Vbeta and 13 Jbeta primers that the PCR ran. Generated by immunoSEQ multiplex PCR, the TCRdb table keeps only in-frame clones and is missing some. The repertoire holds about 150,000 clones, roughly 68% seen once, with about 10% in the top ten. Material for sequencing was PBMCs. These receptors originate from a man under 40 in good health and CMV-seropositive.

For this clone: Relative to the germline gene, one junction end is altered; a read error may explain this. V and J are TRBV7-9 and TRBJ1-5; 7 bases fit TRBD1. Germline CDR1 SEHNR, CDR2 FQNEAQ (reference sequence). The CDR3 loop spans 14 amino acids. The CDR3 here is CSSSLDREPQPQHF. CDR3 bases: TGTTCCAGCAGCTTAGACAGGGAGCCTCAGCCCCAGCATTTT.

Only a few counts were recorded for this clone. The CDR3 sequence is CASGTGLYEQYF. CDR3 bases: TGTGCCAGCGGGACAGGGTTATACGAGCAGTACTTC. The chain carries TRBV6-5 and TRBJ2-7; 9 nucleotides align to TRBD1. V trimming: 8 bases; J trimming: 4 bases; junction bases outside the gene matches: 3. The CDR3 sequence is 12 residues long. In germline, CDR1 is MNHEY, CDR2 SVGAGI.

The chain has TRBV4-1 and TRBJ2-1; 11 nucleotides agree with TRBD2. The J segment lost 4 bases and the V segment lost 2 bases, leaving 7 bases of the junction unmatched. This CDR3 has 17 residues. Germline V lookup: CDR1 MGHRA, CDR2 YSYEKL. This CDR3 reads CASSQPTSSGRYNEQFF. DNA of the CDR3: TGCGCCAGCAGCCAACCCACTTCTAGCGGGAGGTACAATGAGCAGTTCTTC.

CDR3 sequence: CASSLYSGLLSNQPQHF. The CDR3 coding sequence is TGTGCCAGCAGCTTATATTCAGGCTTACTTAGCAATCAGCCCCAGCATTTT. V is TRBV7-6 and J is TRBJ1-5, with D unclear. Trimming stripped 2 bases from V and 0 bases from J, with 14 bases between. The germline CDR1 and CDR2 sequences are SGHVS and FNYEAQ. The CDR3 spans 17 residues.

The chain recombines TRBV6-1 with TRBJ2-7, with D perhaps TRBD2 (7 bases). Germline CDR1 reads MNHNS; CDR2 reads SASEGT. Trimming removed 1 base from V and 3 bases from J, with 10 bases in between. CDR3 length: 14 amino acids. The CDR3 region has the DNA TGTGCCAGCAGTGAAGAGGGGGGGTACTACGAGCAGTACTTC. Protein product: CASSEEGGYYEQYF.

The gene calls are TRBV19 and TRBJ2-5; D is perhaps TRBD2 (6 bases). The V gene's germline CDR1 is LNHDA and CDR2 SQIVND (reference sequence). The CDR3 is 14 amino acids. The V end was cut by 6 bases, the J end by 1 base, with 12 bases between. The CDR3 bases are TGTGCCAGTAGCACCCCGGGACTCCAAGAGACCCAGTACTTC. Translating it yields CASSTPGLQETQYF.

The rearrangement uses TRBV15 and TRBJ2-3, with 11 bases matching TRBD2. The CDR3 loop spans 16 amino acids. V lost 2 bases and J lost 1; bases outside the gene matches: 2. CDR1 is LNHNV, CDR2 YYDKDF, per germline (reference sequence). CDR3 sequence reads: CATSRLAGGGTDTQYF. Written as DNA, the CDR3 is TGTGCCACCAGCAGATTAGCGGGAGGGGGCACAGATACGCAGTATTTT.